This T cell receptor beta chain was obtained from a study of PD-1 blockade in classical Hodgkin lymphoma. Per the germline V gene, CDR1 is SGHTA and CDR2 is FQGNSA. The V segment lost 1 base and the J segment 5 bases; nucleotides outside the gene matches: 13. The CDR3 has 18 amino acids. The data were produced by immunoSEQ multiplex PCR, yet TCRdb's version contains in-frame clones alone and is incomplete. The sample has about 64,000 clones; around nine tenths are singletons. Points from the study as a whole: Reported baseline diversity: healthy donors highest, relapsed/refractory patients lowest. Only CD4+ TCR diversity, not CD8+, had risen significantly by C4D1. Before treatment, complete responders showed about the same diversity as newly diagnosed patients. Patients excluded were those beginning nivolumab under 1 year after ASCT.

A note on this clone: The target antigen is unknown.

Time point of the sample: cycle 4 day 1 (C4D1), after less than seven weeks of nivolumab. All the patients suffered relapse after autologous stem cell transplantation, and brentuximab vedotin exposure differed. The TCR was taken from a human donor with classical Hodgkin lymphoma. The material was peripheral blood mononuclear cells (PBMCs), obtained before the fourth cycle of nivolumab. V usage is TRBV7-2 and J usage is TRBJ2-5, with TRBD2 matching over 10 bases. In DNA, the CDR3 is TGTGCCAGCAGCTTAGGGCTAGCGGGGGCGCTTTCGCTGGAGACCCAGTACTTC. This translates into CASSLGLAGALSLETQYF.